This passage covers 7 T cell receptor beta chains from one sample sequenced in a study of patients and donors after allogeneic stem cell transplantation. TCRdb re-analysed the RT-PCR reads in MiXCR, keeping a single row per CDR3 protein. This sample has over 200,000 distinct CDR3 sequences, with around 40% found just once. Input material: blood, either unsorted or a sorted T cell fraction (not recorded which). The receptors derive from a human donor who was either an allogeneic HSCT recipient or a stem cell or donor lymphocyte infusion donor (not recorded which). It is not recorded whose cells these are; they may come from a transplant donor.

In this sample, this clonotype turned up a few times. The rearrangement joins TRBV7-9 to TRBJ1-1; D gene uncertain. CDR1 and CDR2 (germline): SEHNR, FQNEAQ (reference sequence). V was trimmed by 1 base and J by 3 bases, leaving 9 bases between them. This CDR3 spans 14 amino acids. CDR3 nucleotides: TGTGCCAGCAGCTTAGGAGACTGGGACACTGAAGCTTTCTTT. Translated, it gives CASSLGDWDTEAFF.

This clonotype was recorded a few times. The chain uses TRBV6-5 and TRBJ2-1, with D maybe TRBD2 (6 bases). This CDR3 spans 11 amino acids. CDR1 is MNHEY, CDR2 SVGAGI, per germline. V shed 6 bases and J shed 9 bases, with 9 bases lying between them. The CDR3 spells CASRFSGEQFF. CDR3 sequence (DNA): TGTGCCAGCAGATTTAGCGGTGAGCAGTTCTTC.

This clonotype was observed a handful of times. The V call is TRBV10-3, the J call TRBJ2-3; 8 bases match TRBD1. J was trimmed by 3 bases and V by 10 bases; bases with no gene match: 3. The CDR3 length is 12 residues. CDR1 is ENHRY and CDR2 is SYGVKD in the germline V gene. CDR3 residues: CATGGSTDTQYF. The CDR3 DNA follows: TGTGCCACAGGGGGCTCGACAGATACGCAGTATTTT.

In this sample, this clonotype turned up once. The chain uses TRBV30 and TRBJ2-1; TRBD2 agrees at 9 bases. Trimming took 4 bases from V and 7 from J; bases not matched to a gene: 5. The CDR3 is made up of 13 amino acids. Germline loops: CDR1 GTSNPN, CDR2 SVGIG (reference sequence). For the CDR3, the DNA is TGTGCCTGGAATAGCGGGGGCTCAAATGAGCAGTTCTTC. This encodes CAWNSGGSNEQFF.

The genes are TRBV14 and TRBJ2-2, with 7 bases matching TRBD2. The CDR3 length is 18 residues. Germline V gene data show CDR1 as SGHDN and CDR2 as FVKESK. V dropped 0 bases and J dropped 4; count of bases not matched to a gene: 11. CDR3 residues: CASSQDYRLAVTTGELFF. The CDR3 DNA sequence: TGTGCCAGCAGCCAAGATTATCGGCTAGCGGTGACCACCGGGGAGCTGTTTTTT.

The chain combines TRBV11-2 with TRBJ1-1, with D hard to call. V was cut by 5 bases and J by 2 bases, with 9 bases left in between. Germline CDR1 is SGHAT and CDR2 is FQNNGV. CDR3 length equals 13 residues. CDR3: CASSPDFNTEAFF. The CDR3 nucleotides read TGTGCCAGCAGCCCAGACTTCAACACTGAAGCTTTCTTT.

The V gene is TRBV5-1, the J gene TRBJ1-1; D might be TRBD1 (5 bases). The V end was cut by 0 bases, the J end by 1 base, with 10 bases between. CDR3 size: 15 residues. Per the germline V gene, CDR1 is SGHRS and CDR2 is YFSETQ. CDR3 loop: CASSLERGTNTEAFF. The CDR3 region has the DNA TGCGCCAGCAGCTTGGAGAGGGGAACGAACACTGAAGCTTTCTTT.